This T cell receptor (beta chain) came from a study of blood T cells in healthy people across ages. CDR3 size: 15 residues. Germline loops: CDR1 DFQATT, CDR2 SNEGSKA (reference sequence). V lost 5 bases to trimming and J lost 2 bases, with 18 bases between them. With a J-beta primer mix and a sample-barcoded 5' primer, a second PCR ran about 7 to 12 cycles. TCRdb reprocessed the 5' RACE reads via MiXCR and lists one record per CDR3 protein. The top ten hold about 11% of the sample, which has under 2 million distinct CDR3 sequences, 34% seen once. This clonotype was counted many times. The source of this sequence is a woman in her 30s in good health. The chain is built from TRBV20-1 and TRBJ2-5; D is unclear. The sequenced sample consisted of blood. DNA of the CDR3: TGCAGTGCTGGCGGAAAAGATAGCCCACAAGAGACCCAGTACTTC. Translating it yields CSAGGKDSPQETQYF.